This record covers a single TCR beta chain. This CDR3 has 14 residues. The V gene's germline CDR1 is SGHTA and CDR2 FQGNSA. Trimming took off 4 bases at V and 4 bases at J, with 13 bases between the two ends. The sample comes from a study of blood T cell repertoires in COVID-19. Clones were read by immunoSEQ multiplex PCR, and TCRdb kept only the in-frame ones, dropping some. Of 220,000 or so clones listed, 70% to 90% were seen once; the top ten hold under 3.5%. This TCR was recovered from a man over 45 who had recovered from COVID-19. The source material was peripheral blood. The chain is built from TRBV7-2 and TRBJ2-5, with D possibly being TRBD2 (5 bases). The CDR3 DNA is TGTGCCAGCAGCTCCCGAGGGAGAGGAGAGACCCAGTACTTC. Protein product: CASSSRGRGETQYF.